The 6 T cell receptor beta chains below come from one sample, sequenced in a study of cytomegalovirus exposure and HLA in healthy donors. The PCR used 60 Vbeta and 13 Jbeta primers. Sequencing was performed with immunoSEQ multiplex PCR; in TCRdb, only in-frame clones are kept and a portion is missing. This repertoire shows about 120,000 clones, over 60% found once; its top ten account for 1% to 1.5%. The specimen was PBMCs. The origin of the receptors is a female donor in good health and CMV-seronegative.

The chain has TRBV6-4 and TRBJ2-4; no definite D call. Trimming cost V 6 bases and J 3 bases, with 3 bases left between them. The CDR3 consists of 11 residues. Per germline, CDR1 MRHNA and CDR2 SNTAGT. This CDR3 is CASSFKNIQYF. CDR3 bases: TGTGCCAGCAGCTTCAAAAACATTCAGTACTTC.

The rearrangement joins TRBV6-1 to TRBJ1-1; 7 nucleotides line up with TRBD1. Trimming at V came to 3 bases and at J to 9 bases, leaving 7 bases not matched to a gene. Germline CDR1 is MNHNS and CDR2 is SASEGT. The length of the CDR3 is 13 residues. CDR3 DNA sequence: TGTGCCAGCAGTGAGCGGAGGGGACAGCAAGCTTTCTTT. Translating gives CASSERRGQQAFF.

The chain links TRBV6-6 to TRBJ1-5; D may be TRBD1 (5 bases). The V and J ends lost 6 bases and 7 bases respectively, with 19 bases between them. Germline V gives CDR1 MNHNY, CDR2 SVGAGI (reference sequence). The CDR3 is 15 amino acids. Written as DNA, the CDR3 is TGTGCCAGCAGGGTGGGGCAGGGAGGGTACCAGCCCCAGCATTTT. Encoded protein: CASRVGQGGYQPQHF.

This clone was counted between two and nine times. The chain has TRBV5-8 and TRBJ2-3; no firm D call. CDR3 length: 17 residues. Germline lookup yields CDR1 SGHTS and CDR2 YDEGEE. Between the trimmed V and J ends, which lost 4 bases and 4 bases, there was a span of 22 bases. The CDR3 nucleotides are TGTGCCAGCAGCCCGCGAAGTGGCAGGCTAAAGGCAGATACGCAGTATTTT. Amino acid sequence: CASSPRSGRLKADTQYF.

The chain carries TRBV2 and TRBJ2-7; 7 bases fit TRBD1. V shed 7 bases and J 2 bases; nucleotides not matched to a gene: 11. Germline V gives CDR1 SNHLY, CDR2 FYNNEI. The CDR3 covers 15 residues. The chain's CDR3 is CASMGLRDRAYEQYF. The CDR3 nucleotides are TGTGCCAGCATGGGTCTCCGGGACAGAGCCTACGAGCAGTACTTC.

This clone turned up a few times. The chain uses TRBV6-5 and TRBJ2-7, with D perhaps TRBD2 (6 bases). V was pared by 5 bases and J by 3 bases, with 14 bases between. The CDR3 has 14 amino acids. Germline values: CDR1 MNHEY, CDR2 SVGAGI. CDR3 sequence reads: CASSPDWGVYEQYF. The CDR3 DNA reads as TGTGCCAGCAGTCCCGATTGGGGGGTCTACGAGCAGTACTTC.